The 28 T cell receptor beta chains in this list originate from one sample, sequenced in a study of blood T cells in healthy people across ages. A second PCR, run for roughly 7 to 11 cycles, used a sample-barcoded 5' primer plus a J-beta primer mix. A single record per CDR3 protein comes from TCRdb applying MiXCR to the 5' RACE reads. The sample has around 1,600,000 distinct CDR3 sequences, roughly 43% seen once; the top ten hold 4%. The sequenced sample consisted of blood. The receptors here all came from a woman aged 18-29 years in good health.

The chain has TRBV11-2 and TRBJ2-5; no clear D. With the DNA end fitting TRBJ2-7 better, the J assignment may be wrong. CDR3 size: 15 residues. Germline V gene sequence: CDR1 SGHAT, CDR2 FQNNGV. The CDR3: CASSLAPGSTYEQYF. Here the CDR3 DNA reads TGTGCCAGCAGCTTAGCGCCGGGCTCGACCTACGAGCAGTACTTC.

The sample holds a few counts of this clonotype. The V gene is TRBV7-2, the J gene TRBJ1-1; 9 bases fit TRBD1. The CDR3 length is 15 residues. V lost 5 bases and J lost 3; bases outside the gene matches: 7. CDR1 and CDR2 (germline): SGHTA, FQGNSA. CDR3 nucleotides: TGTGCCAGCAGCCTCTCCGGGACAGGGTACACTGAAGCTTTCTTT. Protein sequence: CASSLSGTGYTEAFF.

This clonotype has only a few counts. The chain recombines TRBV7-2 with TRBJ2-6; D not certain. The CDR3 sequence is 12 residues long. Between the trimmed V and J ends, which lost 3 bases and 8 bases, there was a span of 5 bases. Germline V gene data show CDR1 as SGHTA and CDR2 as FQGNSA. DNA for the CDR3: TGTGCCAGCAGCTTGATTACCAACGTCCTGACTTTC. It translates to CASSLITNVLTF. Based on the CDR3 plus reference TRBV7-2 and TRBJ2-6, the full variable domain is GAGVSQSPSNKVTEKGKDVELRCDPISGHTALYWYRQSLGQGLEFLIYFQGNSAPDKSGLPSDRFSAERTGGSVSTLTIQRTQQEDSAVYLCASSLITNVLTFGAGSRLTVL.

The V call is TRBV9, the J call TRBJ1-2; the D is unclear. Germline CDR1 reads SGDLS; CDR2 reads YYNGEE. The length of the CDR3 is 14 residues. Trimming took off 3 bases at V and 2 bases at J, with 11 bases between the two ends. CDR3 loop: CASSDGLLNYGYTF. Here the CDR3 DNA reads TGTGCCAGCAGCGACGGACTCCTGAACTATGGCTACACCTTC.

This clonotype was seen more than once but under ten times. The junction and the germline gene differ at one end; a read error may be behind it. The V call is TRBV20-1, the J call TRBJ2-3, with TRBD2 identical over 12 bases. Germline CDR1 is DFQATT and CDR2 is SNEGSKA (reference sequence). This CDR3 contains 16 residues. CDR3 nucleotide sequence: TGCAGTGCTAATACCCTAGCGGGGGGGCTCACAGGTACGCAGTATTTT. Encoded protein: CSANTLAGGLTGTQYF.

A word on this clonotype: One end of the junction varies from germline; a read error may be responsible. The chain joins TRBV4-2 to TRBJ2-2; TRBD2 matches 13 bases. The germline gives CDR1 LGHNA, CDR2 YNFKEQ. The CDR3 spans 17 residues. CDR3 bases: TGTACCAGCAGCCCACTAGCGGGAGGGCCTATTACCGGGGAGCTGTTTTTT. The encoded protein is CTSSPLAGGPITGELFF.

The chain has TRBV28 and TRBJ2-3; TRBD2 agrees at 10 bases. CDR1 is MDHEN and CDR2 is SYDVKM in the germline V gene. V lost 3 bases, J lost 2 bases, and 14 bases stayed unmatched. There are 19 residues in the CDR3. In DNA form, the CDR3 reads TGTGCCAGCAGTTTGTCTGGGGCTGGTAGCGGGGGGTTCACAGATACGCAGTATTTT. Its protein product is CASSLSGAGSGGFTDTQYF.

This clonotype appeared a few times. The chain carries TRBV7-8 and TRBJ1-1; D unclear. The germline V and J ends were trimmed by 0 bases and 6 bases, with 8 bases remaining between them. The CDR3 has 13 residues. Germline lookup yields CDR1 SGHVS and CDR2 FQNEAQ. For the CDR3, the DNA is TGTGCCAGCAGCTTAGCTTACAATCCTGAAGCTTTCTTT. Its protein is CASSLAYNPEAFF.

This clonotype has more than one count but fewer than ten. V is TRBV5-1 and J is TRBJ1-2; possibly TRBD1 for D (5 bases). This CDR3 is 12 amino acids long. Germline CDR1 is SGHRS and CDR2 is YFSETQ. V dropped 4 bases and J dropped 7 bases, with 11 bases sitting between them. The CDR3 bases are TGCGCCAGCAGCCGGGACGGGCTTGGCTACACCTTC. This gives the protein CASSRDGLGYTF.

The sample holds a few counts of this clonotype. This chain joins TRBV21-1 and TRBJ1-2; the D call TRBD1 from the table was never checked on the DNA. TRBV21-1 is termed a pseudogene. The CDR3 covers 15 residues. The CDR3 DNA follows: TGTGCCAGCACCCTTACGTCAGGGGGAGACTATGGCTACACCTTC. Amino acid sequence: CASTLTSGGDYGYTF.

The V gene is TRBV6-1, the J gene TRBJ1-6; unclear D gene. V lost 4 bases and J 13 bases, leaving 20 bases between the germline ends. The CDR3 has 15 amino acids. The germline CDR1 and CDR2 sequences are MNHNS and SASEGT. CDR3 coding DNA: TGTGCCAGCAGTGGTTCCCAGACTCCAGCCGGTCCCCTCCACTTT. This codes for CASSGSQTPAGPLHF.

The chain combines TRBV6-1 with TRBJ2-1, with 12 bases identical to TRBD2. The ends lost 3 bases at V and 9 bases at J; junction bases unmatched: 9. There are 16 residues in the CDR3. Germline V lookup: CDR1 MNHNS, CDR2 SASEGT. The CDR3 region is CASSDSRLAGVVEQFF. The DNA for the CDR3 is TGTGCCAGCAGTGATTCGAGACTAGCGGGAGTTGTTGAGCAGTTCTTC.

The chain is built from TRBV7-2 and TRBJ2-1; D not certain. The CDR3 has 13 residues. Trimming pared 9 bases from V and 3 bases from J, leaving 12 bases between. Germline CDR1 is SGHTA and CDR2 is FQGNSA. CDR3 sequence: CASLLVLYNEQFF. The CDR3 coding sequence is TGTGCCAGTCTCTTGGTTCTCTACAATGAGCAGTTCTTC. The variable domain in full, with the rest retrieved from reference TRBV7-2 and TRBJ2-1, is GAGVSQSPSNKVTEKGKDVELRCDPISGHTALYWYRQSLGQGLEFLIYFQGNSAPDKSGLPSDRFSAERTGGSVSTLTIQRTQQEDSAVYLCASLLVLYNEQFFGPGTRLTVL.

The V and J genes are TRBV9 and TRBJ2-3; 13 nucleotides match TRBD2. Germline V CDR1 and CDR2: SGDLS, YYNGEE. This CDR3 comprises 19 residues. Trimming at V came to 3 bases and at J to 1 base, leaving 11 bases not matched to a gene. The CDR3 protein is CASSARSTSGGPRTDTQYF. Written as DNA, the CDR3 is TGTGCCAGCAGCGCCCGATCGACTAGCGGGGGGCCCCGCACAGATACGCAGTATTTT.

This clonotype turned up a few times. V and J are TRBV13 and TRBJ2-6; no clear D gene. This CDR3 is built from 15 residues. The V and J ends lost 1 base and 0 bases respectively, with 4 bases between them. The germline CDR1 and CDR2 sequences are PRHDT and FYEKMQ (reference sequence). This CDR3 reads CASSLAFSGANVLTF. The CDR3 nucleotides are TGTGCCAGCAGCTTAGCCTTCTCTGGGGCCAACGTCCTGACTTTC.

This chain uses TRBV7-9 with TRBJ1-2, with 9 bases fitting TRBD1. This CDR3 region has 17 residues. The germline V gene encodes CDR1 SEHNR and CDR2 FQNEAQ (reference sequence). The J segment lost 6 bases and the V segment lost 4 bases, leaving 15 bases of the junction unmatched. The CDR3 bases are TGTGCCAGCAGCTCTGCCGGGACAGGGCTCCGGAGGAATGGCTACACCTTC. It translates to CASSSAGTGLRRNGYTF.

The rearrangement uses TRBV20-1 and TRBJ2-1; 7 bases are a match to TRBD2. From germline, CDR1 is DFQATT and CDR2 SNEGSKA (reference sequence). The length of the CDR3 is 15 residues. V lost 3 bases, J lost 0 bases, and 5 bases stayed unmatched. The CDR3 loop reads CSARAWGGSYNEQFF. The CDR3 DNA sequence: TGCAGTGCTAGGGCTTGGGGGGGCTCCTACAATGAGCAGTTCTTC.

This chain links TRBV7-9 with TRBJ1-2; TRBD1 is a possible D gene (6 bases). Germline-derived CDR1 and CDR2 are SEHNR and FQNEAQ (reference sequence). The CDR3 contains 16 residues. V lost 5 bases, J lost 5 bases, and 21 bases lay in between. The CDR3 DNA is TGTGCCAGCAGCCCAACGACAGGCGCCCCCTCTTATGGCTACACCTTC. It specifies CASSPTTGAPSYGYTF.

This chain joins TRBV4-1 and TRBJ2-3; unclear D gene. The CDR3 totals 12 residues. CDR1 is MGHRA, CDR2 YSYEKL, per germline. Deletions cut 0 bases from V and 10 bases from J, with 8 bases between. For the CDR3, the DNA is TGCGCCAGCAGCCAAGACAACCGAGCGCAGTATTTT. Protein: CASSQDNRAQYF.

This clonotype was counted only a few times. V is TRBV2 and J is TRBJ2-3; D not certain. The V end lost 5 bases, the J end lost 1 base, and 10 bases lay between the germline ends. The CDR3 runs to 14 residues. The germline V gene has CDR1 SNHLY and CDR2 FYNNEI. The DNA of the CDR3 is TGTGCCAGCAGTCGAGACTTAGGCACAGATACGCAGTATTTT. Its translation is CASSRDLGTDTQYF.

The chain couples TRBV28 to TRBJ2-7, with TRBD1 as a possible D gene (6 bases). Germline V gene sequence: CDR1 MDHEN, CDR2 SYDVKM. CDR3 length: 16 amino acids. Deletions cut 5 bases from V and 0 bases from J, with 17 bases between. CDR3 coding DNA: TGTGCCAGCAGTGTTTGGCTCGGACAGATCTCCTACGAGCAGTACTTC. Protein product: CASSVWLGQISYEQYF.

The chain combines TRBV12-3 or TRBV12-4 with TRBJ1-1, with D tentatively TRBD1 (6 bases). The CDR3 consists of 12 residues. V lost 6 bases and J lost 8, with 13 bases in between. The CDR3 DNA is TGTGCCAGCAGGATTTACAGGGCCGAAGCTTTCTTT. Amino acid sequence: CASRIYRAEAFF.

This clonotype was picked up a small number of times. V gene TRBV5-5 combines with J gene TRBJ2-5, with TRBD2 identical over 7 bases. This CDR3 has 15 residues. Germline CDR1 SGHKS, CDR2 YYEKEE (reference sequence). V was pared by 2 bases and J by 11 bases, with 15 bases of the junction left unmatched. CDR3 in DNA: TGTGCCAGCAGCTTTAGCGGGTTTCTCGGGGATGAGCAGTACTTC. Its translation: CASSFSGFLGDEQYF.

The chain employs TRBV7-8 and TRBJ2-2, with 7 bases lining up with TRBD1. J was trimmed by 4 bases and V by 5 bases; bases with no gene match: 7. CDR3 length: 15 amino acids. Germline lookup yields CDR1 SGHVS and CDR2 FQNEAQ. The chain's CDR3 is CASSPDRVGTGELFF. Written as DNA, the CDR3 is TGTGCCAGCAGCCCTGACAGGGTCGGCACCGGGGAGCTGTTTTTT. The full variable domain, rest sourced from reference TRBV7-8 and TRBJ2-2, is GAGVSQSPRYKVAKRGQDVALRCDPISGHVSLFWYQQALGQGPEFLTYFQNEAQLDKSGLPSDRFFAERPEGSVSTLKIQRTQQEDSAVYLCASSPDRVGTGELFFGEGSRLTVL.

This chain links TRBV5-1 with TRBJ1-1; D unresolved. Germline CDR1 and CDR2: SGHRS and YFSETQ. Trimming pared 0 bases from V and 5 bases from J, leaving 8 bases between. The CDR3 is 13 amino acids. The CDR3 bases are TGCGCCAGCAGCTTGGAACAGAGTACTGAAGCTTTCTTT. Encoded protein: CASSLEQSTEAFF.

The chain has TRBV5-5 and TRBJ2-5; D is possibly TRBD1 or TRBD2 (5 bases each). Germline V gene data show CDR1 as SGHKS and CDR2 as YYEKEE (reference sequence). This CDR3 has 16 amino acids. V shed 8 bases and J shed 2 bases, with 22 bases lying between them. For the CDR3, the DNA is TGTGCCAGTAGCGTTAAAGGGACCCTATTACAAGAGACCCAGTACTTC. It translates to CASSVKGTLLQETQYF.

Ten or more counts support this clonotype. The chain is built from TRBV27 and TRBJ2-1, with 10 bases lining up with TRBD1. This CDR3 is built from 14 residues. J was trimmed by 3 bases and V by 6 bases; bases with no gene match: 2. CDR1 MNHEY and CDR2 SMNVEV come from the germline V gene (reference sequence). CDR3 sequence: CASSWDRGYNEQFF. CDR3 nucleotide sequence: TGTGCCAGCAGCTGGGACAGGGGCTACAATGAGCAGTTCTTC.

The chain recombines TRBV7-2 with TRBJ1-2; no reliable D call. Trimming left V 2 bases short and J 1 base short, with 8 bases between. Germline V CDR1 and CDR2: SGHTA, FQGNSA. This CDR3 contains 14 residues. Here the CDR3 DNA reads TGTGCCAGCAGCTTAAGTCATAGTAACTATGGCTACACCTTC. Translation: CASSLSHSNYGYTF.